This entry lists 14 T cell receptor beta chains sequenced from one sample in a study of blood T cell repertoires in COVID-19. The method was immunoSEQ multiplex PCR; TCRdb's version includes in-frame clones alone and lacks a portion of them. The sample records some 150,000 clones, about nine tenths being singletons. The sequencing sample was made of peripheral blood. All receptors derive from a human donor in a cohort sampled during active COVID-19.

The chain couples TRBV11-1 to TRBJ2-7, with 8 bases matching TRBD2. The V gene's germline CDR1 is SGHAT and CDR2 FQDESV (reference sequence). CDR3 length: 14 residues. V lost 1 base, J lost 6 bases, and 5 bases stayed unmatched. CDR3 DNA: TGTGCCAGCAGCTTAGGTCTAGCGGGTTCCGAGCAGTACTTC. Encoded protein: CASSLGLAGSEQYF.

V and J are TRBV3-1 (or the pseudogene TRBV3-2) and TRBJ2-7, with D perhaps matching TRBD2 (7 bases). Germline loops: CDR1 LGHDT, CDR2 YNNKEL (reference sequence). Between the trimmed V and J ends, which lost 0 bases and 0 bases, there was a span of 12 bases. CDR3 length: 16 amino acids. The CDR3 DNA follows: TGTGCCAGCAGCCAAGATCTCGGGGGGCCCTCCTACGAGCAGTACTTC. Translating it yields CASSQDLGGPSYEQYF.

This clone was detected once. The chain couples TRBV9 to TRBJ2-1; 16 bases map to TRBD2. The CDR3 spans 17 residues. CDR1 SGDLS and CDR2 YYNGEE come from the germline V gene. V dropped 2 bases and J dropped 7; count of bases not matched to a gene: 6. The CDR3 coding sequence is TGTGCCAGCAGCGTTTCTGGGACTAGCGGGGGGGTAAATGAGCAGTTCTTC. Translating gives CASSVSGTSGGVNEQFF.

This chain connects TRBV2 to TRBJ1-4; D call uncertain. Germline CDR1 is SNHLY and CDR2 is FYNNEI. This CDR3 has 13 amino acids. Deletions cut 6 bases from V and 5 bases from J, with 10 bases between. The CDR3 here is CASSPSMNEKLFF. The CDR3 region has the DNA TGTGCCAGCAGCCCATCTATGAATGAAAAACTGTTTTTT. Using reference TRBV2 and TRBJ1-4 for the parts outside the CDR3, the full variable domain is EPEVTQTPSHQVTQMGQEVILRCVPISNHLYFYWYRQILGQKVEFLVSFYNNEISEKSEIFDDQFSVERPDGSNFTLKIRSTKLEDSAMYFCASSPSMNEKLFFGSGTQLSVL.

V is TRBV15 and J is TRBJ2-7, with 7 positions matching TRBD2. J was trimmed by 4 bases and V by 4 bases; bases with no gene match: 4. Germline V gives CDR1 LNHNV, CDR2 YYDKDF (reference sequence). The CDR3 spans 13 residues. The CDR3 is CATSKLAKYEQYF. CDR3 coding DNA: TGTGCCACCAGCAAACTAGCGAAGTACGAGCAGTACTTC. The full variable domain, rest sourced from reference TRBV15 and TRBJ2-7, is DAMVIQNPRYQVTQFGKPVTLSCSQTLNHNVMYWYQQKSSQAPKLLFHYYDKDFNNEADTPDNFQSRRPNTSFCFLDIRSPGLGDTAMYLCATSKLAKYEQYFGPGTRLTVT.

The CDR3 DNA is TGTGCCAGCAGCTTGGGACTAGCGGGGGAGACCCAGTACTTC. It translates to CASSLGLAGETQYF. The rearrangement links TRBV5-6 to TRBJ2-5, with TRBD2 matching 11 bases. This CDR3 has 14 residues. The germline V gene encodes CDR1 SGHDT and CDR2 YYEEEE. The junction had 0 bases not matched to a gene; V was cut back by 0 bases and J by 5 bases.

The chain employs TRBV5-1 and TRBJ1-4; tentatively, D is TRBD1 (5 bases). V was clipped by 3 bases and J by 6 bases, with 21 bases between them. The CDR3 covers 17 residues. Germline CDR1 SGHRS, CDR2 YFSETQ. As DNA, the CDR3 is TGCGCCAGCAGCTGGGACTTTGTTGGGGGAGAGGATGAAAAACTGTTTTTT. Translating it yields CASSWDFVGGEDEKLFF.

The J gene is TRBJ1-2, the V gene TRBV6-5; the D gene is possibly TRBD1 (5 bases). Germline lookup yields CDR1 MNHEY and CDR2 SVGAGI. Deletions cut 2 bases from V and 5 bases from J, with 12 bases between. The CDR3 is made up of 14 amino acids. The CDR3 here is CASSYAGGDYGYTF. The CDR3 DNA sequence: TGTGCCAGCAGTTACGCGGGAGGGGATTATGGCTACACCTTC.

V gene TRBV4-1 combines with J gene TRBJ2-1; 11 bases align to TRBD2. CDR1 and CDR2 from the germline V gene are MGHRA and YSYEKL. The ends lost 3 bases at V and 10 bases at J; junction bases unmatched: 2. The CDR3 is 13 residues long. The CDR3 sequence: CASSQGLAAEQFF. As DNA, the CDR3 is TGCGCCAGCAGCCAGGGACTAGCGGCCGAGCAGTTCTTC.

This clone was counted a single time. This chain joins TRBV27 and TRBJ1-6; D is perhaps TRBD1 (6 bases). CDR1 MNHEY and CDR2 SMNVEV come from the germline V gene (reference sequence). Trimming removed 3 bases from V and 6 bases from J, with 15 bases in between. This CDR3 region has 16 residues. Here the CDR3 reads CASSFLQQGSNSPLHF. CDR3 coding DNA: TGTGCCAGCAGTTTTCTCCAACAGGGAAGTAATTCACCCCTCCACTTT.

This chain joins TRBV6-2 or TRBV6-3 and TRBJ1-2, with 9 bases lining up with TRBD1. The CDR3 is 15 residues long. Trimming at V came to 2 bases and at J to 4 bases, leaving 5 bases not matched to a gene. Germline loops: CDR1 MNHEY, CDR2 SVGEGT. The CDR3 bases are TGTGCCAGCAGTTACCCAGACAGGGGGTCCTATGGCTACACCTTC. It encodes CASSYPDRGSYGYTF.

This clone was detected once. The rearrangement joins TRBV15 to TRBJ2-3; a weak D match, TRBD1 (5 bases). Germline CDR1 LNHNV, CDR2 YYDKDF (reference sequence). V was cut by 11 bases and J by 6 bases, with 21 bases left in between. The CDR3 has 14 residues. The DNA of the CDR3 is TGTGCCTTAAAACCCCAGGGTTCATCGGATACGCAGTATTTT. Protein: CALKPQGSSDTQYF. The full variable domain, rest sourced from reference TRBV15 and TRBJ2-3, is DAMVIQNPRYQVTQFGKPVTLSCSQTLNHNVMYWYQQKSSQAPKLLFHYYDKDFNNEADTPDNFQSRRPNTSFCFLDIRSPGLGDTAMYLCALKPQGSSDTQYFGPGTRLTVL.

The V gene is TRBV7-8, the J gene TRBJ1-1, with D uncertain. CDR3 length equals 14 residues. CDR1 is SGHVS, CDR2 FQNEAQ, per germline. The germline V and J ends were trimmed by 4 bases and 8 bases, with 17 bases remaining between them. CDR3 nucleotide sequence: TGTGCCAGCAGCTACGATTGGGCCCGGTCGGAAGCTTTCTTT. Its translation: CASSYDWARSEAFF.

The rearrangement links TRBV4-1 to TRBJ2-7; possibly TRBD1 for D (6 bases). V was trimmed by 0 bases and J by 3 bases, leaving 21 bases between them. The length of the CDR3 is 18 residues. CDR1 is MGHRA and CDR2 is YSYEKL in the germline V gene. The CDR3 bases are TGCGCCAGCAGCCAAGAAGCAATTTGGACAGAGACTAACTACGAGCAGTACTTC. Its protein is CASSQEAIWTETNYEQYF.